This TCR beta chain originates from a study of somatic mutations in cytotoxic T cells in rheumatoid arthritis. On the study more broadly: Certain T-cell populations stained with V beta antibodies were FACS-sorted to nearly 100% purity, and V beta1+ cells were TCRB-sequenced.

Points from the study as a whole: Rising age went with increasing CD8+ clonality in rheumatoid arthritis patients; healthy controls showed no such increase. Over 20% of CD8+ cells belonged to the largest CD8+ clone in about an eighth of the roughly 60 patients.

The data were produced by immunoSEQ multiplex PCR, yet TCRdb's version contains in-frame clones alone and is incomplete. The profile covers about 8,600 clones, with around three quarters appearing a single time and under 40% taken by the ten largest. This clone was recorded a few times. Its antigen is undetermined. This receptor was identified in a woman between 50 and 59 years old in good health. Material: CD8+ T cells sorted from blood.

The CDR3 DNA follows: TGCAGTGCTAGCAAACAGGGTGAAGCTTTCTTT. Translating gives CSASKQGEAFF. This rearrangement joins TRBV20-1 to TRBJ1-1; TRBD1 might be the D (6 bases). The CDR3 is 11 amino acids. V lost 3 bases to trimming and J lost 7 bases, with 9 bases between them. In germline, CDR1 is DFQATT, CDR2 SNEGSKA (reference sequence).